Reported below is one T cell receptor beta chain. Some clones are missing from TCRdb's copy, which holds only in-frame ones; the method was immunoSEQ multiplex PCR. The table has 45,000 to 50,000 clones, about nine tenths seen once. This entry comes from a study of blood T cell repertoires in COVID-19. The CDR3 sequence is 12 residues long. Germline values: CDR1 SGHNT, CDR2 YYREEE (reference sequence). Trimming pared 4 bases from V and 7 bases from J, leaving 9 bases between. This TCR came from a human donor in a cohort sampled during active COVID-19. The J gene is TRBJ2-1, the V gene TRBV5-4, with D perhaps TRBD1 (6 bases). Sequences were obtained from peripheral blood. This chain's CDR3 is CASSLDRNEQFF. The CDR3 bases are TGTGCCAGCAGCCTCGACAGGAATGAGCAGTTCTTC.